Below are 14 T cell receptor beta chains sequenced from a single sample in a study of blood T cell repertoires in COVID-19. Using immunoSEQ multiplex PCR, the repertoire was profiled, and TCRdb retains in-frame clones only, with some absent. The repertoire holds about 270,000 clones, with about four fifths as singletons. The sequencing sample was made of peripheral blood. These receptors were collected from a woman under 30 with acute or convalescent COVID-19.

This sequence joins TRBV12-3 or TRBV12-4 and TRBJ1-1, with D possibly TRBD1 on 6 matching bases. Trimming shortened V by 6 bases and J by 7 bases, and 12 bases separated the two germline ends. This CDR3 has 12 residues. CDR3 sequence (DNA): TGTGCCAGCAGCCTGACAGGATTTGAAGCTTTCTTT. Translated, it gives CASSLTGFEAFF.

This chain uses TRBV15 with TRBJ2-4; 7 bases line up with TRBD1. Unmatched junction bases numbered 6, after V lost 3 bases and J lost 7 bases. The germline V gene encodes CDR1 LNHNV and CDR2 YYDKDF (reference sequence). The CDR3 extends over 14 amino acids. The CDR3 DNA follows: TGTGCCACCAGCAGGGGACAGCGTGGCAACATTCAGTACTTC. Residues: CATSRGQRGNIQYF.

The rearrangement links TRBV13 to TRBJ2-3; 12 bases agree with TRBD2. CDR1 and CDR2 (germline): PRHDT, FYEKMQ (reference sequence). CDR3 length: 16 amino acids. J lost 4 bases, V lost 5 bases, and 7 bases had no gene match. This chain's CDR3 is CASSHPTSGSPDTQYF. Written as DNA, the CDR3 is TGTGCCAGCAGCCACCCGACTAGCGGGAGCCCAGATACGCAGTATTTT.

This clone was seen a single time. The chain joins TRBV7-6 to TRBJ2-7; 13 positions agree with TRBD2. J gave up 5 bases and V 3 bases, and 7 bases lay outside the gene matches. CDR3 length equals 16 residues. CDR1 and CDR2 (germline): SGHVS, FNYEAQ. CDR3 coding DNA: TGTGCCAGCAGCTTCCAACTAGCGGGGGGGCAGGACGAGCAGTACTTC. This sequence encodes CASSFQLAGGQDEQYF.

This clone has just a few counts. The rearrangement joins TRBV6-5 to TRBJ2-2, with D hard to call. This CDR3 region has 15 residues. Germline V gene sequence: CDR1 MNHEY, CDR2 SVGAGI. Trimming removed 6 bases from V and 0 bases from J, with 11 bases in between. The CDR3 sequence is CASRWSSPNTGELFF. CDR3 DNA: TGTGCCAGCAGATGGAGCAGTCCGAACACCGGGGAGCTGTTTTTT.

The chain carries TRBV7-2 and TRBJ1-2; 7 bases map to TRBD1. Germline V gives CDR1 SGHTA, CDR2 FQGNSA. The CDR3 is 15 amino acids. After removal of 1 base from V and 3 bases from J, the junction contained 5 bases not matched to a gene. CDR3: CASSLGRGLDYGYTF. The CDR3 DNA sequence: TGTGCCAGCAGCTTAGGGAGGGGGCTCGACTATGGCTACACCTTC. Full variable domain (rest looked up from reference TRBV7-2 and TRBJ1-2): GAGVSQSPSNKVTEKGKDVELRCDPISGHTALYWYRQSLGQGLEFLIYFQGNSAPDKSGLPSDRFSAERTGGSVSTLTIQRTQQEDSAVYLCASSLGRGLDYGYTFGSGTRLTVV.

The genes are TRBV6-5 and TRBJ2-1; D is possibly TRBD2 (6 bases). Germline lookup yields CDR1 MNHEY and CDR2 SVGAGI. The CDR3 is 14 residues long. V was clipped by 7 bases and J by 2 bases, with 12 bases between them. CDR3 region: CASTGGDTYNEQFF. The CDR3 bases are TGTGCCAGCACAGGCGGGGATACCTACAATGAGCAGTTCTTC.

This clone was counted between two and nine times. This rearrangement joins TRBV3-1 (or the pseudogene TRBV3-2) to TRBJ1-6; TRBD1 agrees at 8 bases. The CDR3 sequence is 14 residues long. V shed 1 base and J 10 bases; nucleotides not matched to a gene: 3. Germline V gene sequence: CDR1 LGHDT, CDR2 YNNKEL (reference sequence). The CDR3 is CASSQGTGTSPLHF. The CDR3 DNA follows: TGTGCCAGCAGCCAAGGGACAGGGACGTCACCCCTCCACTTT.

V gene TRBV5-1 combines with J gene TRBJ2-2; TRBD1 agrees at 8 bases. Germline-derived CDR1 and CDR2 are SGHRS and YFSETQ. The CDR3 is made up of 14 amino acids. The junction had 2 bases not matched to a gene; V was cut back by 7 bases and J by 0 bases. CDR3 sequence reads: CASATGANTGELFF. In DNA form, the CDR3 reads TGCGCCAGCGCGACAGGGGCGAACACCGGGGAGCTGTTTTTT.

The chain's CDR3 is CSVGGQGADYGYTF. Written as DNA, the CDR3 is TGCAGCGTTGGGGGACAGGGGGCTGACTATGGCTACACCTTC. This rearrangement joins TRBV29-1 to TRBJ1-2; TRBD1 agrees at 12 bases. CDR1 is SQVTM, CDR2 ANQGSEA, per germline. The J segment lost 3 bases and the V segment lost 4 bases, leaving 3 bases of the junction unmatched. The length of the CDR3 is 14 residues. Drawing the rest from reference TRBV29-1 and TRBJ1-2, the complete variable domain is SAVISQKPSRDICQRGTSLTIQCQVDSQVTMMFWYRQQPGQSLTLIATANQGSEATYESGFVIDKFPISRPNLTFSTLTVSNMSPEDSSIYLCSVGGQGADYGYTFGSGTRLTVV.

This chain's CDR3 is CAISESITSGSSSYNEQFF. For the CDR3, the DNA is TGTGCCATCAGTGAGTCGATTACTAGCGGGTCAAGCTCCTACAATGAGCAGTTCTTC. The V call is TRBV10-3, the J call TRBJ2-1; 9 bases are a match to TRBD2. The germline CDR1 and CDR2 sequences are ENHRY and SYGVKD. V trimming: 0 bases; J trimming: 0 bases; junction bases outside the gene matches: 9. The CDR3 has 19 amino acids.

Here the CDR3 reads CASSPSGSLRKNEQFF. CDR3 nucleotide sequence: TGTGCCAGCAGCCCCAGCGGGAGTCTTAGGAAGAATGAGCAGTTCTTC. This sequence joins TRBV7-3 and TRBJ2-1; 8 bases are a match to TRBD2. J lost 7 bases, V lost 5 bases, and 13 bases had no gene match. Germline loops: CDR1 SGHTA, CDR2 FQGTGA. The CDR3 sequence is 16 residues long.

V usage is TRBV6-5 and J usage is TRBJ1-3; D is undetermined. Trimming cost V 6 bases and J 0 bases, with 9 bases left between them. The germline V gene encodes CDR1 MNHEY and CDR2 SVGAGI. The CDR3 spans 14 residues. CDR3 nucleotides: TGTGCCAGCAGCCCCGGTTTCTCTGGAAACACCATATATTTT. Its protein product is CASSPGFSGNTIYF.

This clone has only a few counts. This chain links TRBV7-2 with TRBJ2-1, with TRBD2 matching 13 bases. Per the germline V gene, CDR1 is SGHTA and CDR2 is FQGNSA. V shed 0 bases, J shed 7 bases, and the junction held 0 bases outside the gene matches. The CDR3 sequence is 15 residues long. The CDR3 DNA reads as TGTGCCAGCAGCTTAGCGGGACTAGCGGGAAATGAGCAGTTCTTC. This translates into CASSLAGLAGNEQFF.